A selection of T cell receptor beta chains follows, all from one sample in a study of identical twins. TCRdb reprocessed the 5' RACE reads via MiXCR and lists one record per CDR3 protein. The sample holds hundreds of thousands of distinct CDR3 sequences; less than 7% are singletons and the top ten take around 2%. Sequenced: naive T cells sorted from blood. The origin of the receptors is a man aged 18 to 29 in good health. Each CDR3 is given with its conserved first and last residue. The order of the fields is D gene, clone size, J gene, V gene, CDR3 DNA, CDR3 protein. D genes are given only for firm matches. Not every row has a clone size; where given, it reads once, few, many or a size class.

D gene: NA
clone size: few
J gene: TRBJ2-4
V gene: TRBV12-3/TRBV12-4
CDR3 DNA: TGTGCCAGCAGTCTCCTACGATCGGGGACCATTCAGTACTTC
CDR3 protein: CASSLLRSGTIQYF

D gene: NA
clone size: many
J gene: TRBJ2-5
V gene: TRBV20-1
CDR3 DNA: TGCAGTGCGCGGAGGGGGAGCCACCAAGAGACCCAGTACTTC
CDR3 protein: CSARRGSHQETQYF

D gene: TRBD1
clone size: few
J gene: TRBJ2-2
V gene: TRBV7-9
CDR3 DNA: TGTGCCAGCAGCCCAGGGGGTTGGAACACCGGGGAGCTGTTTTTT
CDR3 protein: CASSPGGWNTGELFF

D gene: NA
clone size: many
J gene: TRBJ2-1
V gene: TRBV20-1
CDR3 DNA: TGCACCCCACGGGGCAGCTCCTACAATGAGCAGTTCTTC
CDR3 protein: CTPRGSSYNEQFF

D gene: NA
clone size: many
J gene: TRBJ2-2
V gene: TRBV6-5
CDR3 DNA: TGTGCCAGCAGTTACTCGGCCGAGAGGACCGGGGAGCTGTTTTTT
CDR3 protein: CASSYSAERTGELFF

D gene: NA
clone size: many
J gene: TRBJ2-1
V gene: TRBV5-1
CDR3 DNA: TGCGCCAGCAGCTTGGAACCTAGCTACGAGCAGTTCTTC
CDR3 protein: CASSLEPSYEQFF

D gene: NA
clone size: many
J gene: TRBJ2-1
V gene: TRBV12-3/TRBV12-4
CDR3 DNA: TGCGCCAGCAGCTCCCGGGATGAGCAGTTCTTC
CDR3 protein: CASSSRDEQFF

D gene: NA
clone size: many
J gene: TRBJ2-5
V gene: TRBV20-1
CDR3 DNA: TGCAGTGCTAGAGATTGGCGGGACGAGACCCAGTACTTC
CDR3 protein: CSARDWRDETQYF

D gene: TRBD2
clone size: many
J gene: TRBJ2-1
V gene: TRBV20-1
CDR3 DNA: TGCAGTGCTAGAGTCCGACTAGCGGATAACAATGAGCAGTTCTTC
CDR3 protein: CSARVRLADNNEQFF

D gene: TRBD2
clone size: NA
J gene: TRBJ2-7
V gene: TRBV28
CDR3 DNA: TGTGCCAGCAGTCCCCGAGGCGGACTAGTGGAGTTCGAGCAGTACTTC
CDR3 protein: CASSPRGGLVEFEQYF